This T cell receptor beta chain stems from a study of T cell changes during pregnancy in multiple sclerosis. With V trimmed by 3 bases and J by 7 bases, 7 bases remained unmatched. This CDR3 has 15 amino acids. Germline loops: CDR1 LNHDA, CDR2 SQIVND (reference sequence). The assay was immunoSEQ multiplex PCR, and TCRdb's table has in-frame clones only and misses some. The repertoire includes roughly 50,000 clones, approximately 92% of them detected once, and less than 0.25% sits in the top ten. This receptor was taken from a female donor with multiple sclerosis, enrolled in a pregnancy study. V and J are TRBV19 and TRBJ2-1; 9 bases match TRBD2. The input for sequencing was CD4+ T cells from peripheral blood mononuclear cells, taken in the third trimester of pregnancy. The CDR3 loop is CASSIIAGALNEQFF. The DNA of the CDR3 is TGTGCCAGTAGTATTATAGCGGGAGCCTTGAATGAGCAGTTCTTC.